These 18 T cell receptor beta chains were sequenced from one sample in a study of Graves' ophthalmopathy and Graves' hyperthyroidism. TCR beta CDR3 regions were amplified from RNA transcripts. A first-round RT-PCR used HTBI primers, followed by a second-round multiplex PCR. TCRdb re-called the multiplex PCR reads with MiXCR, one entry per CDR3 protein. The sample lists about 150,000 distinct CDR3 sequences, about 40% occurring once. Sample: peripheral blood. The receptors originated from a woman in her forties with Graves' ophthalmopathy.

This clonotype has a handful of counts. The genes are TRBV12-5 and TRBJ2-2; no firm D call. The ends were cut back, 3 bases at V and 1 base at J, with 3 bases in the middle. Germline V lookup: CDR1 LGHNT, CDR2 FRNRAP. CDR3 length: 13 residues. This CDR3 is CASGFLNTGELFF. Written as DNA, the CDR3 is TGTGCTAGTGGTTTCCTGAACACCGGGGAGCTGTTTTTT.

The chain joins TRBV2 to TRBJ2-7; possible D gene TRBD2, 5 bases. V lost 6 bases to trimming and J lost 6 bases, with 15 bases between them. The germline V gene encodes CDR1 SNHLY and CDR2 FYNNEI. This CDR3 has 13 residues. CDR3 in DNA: TGTGCCAGCAGCGTTGTGTTAGAGGGCGAGCAGTACTTC. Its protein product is CASSVVLEGEQYF.

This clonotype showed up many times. CDR3 region: CASSTIAGDTGELFF. DNA of the CDR3: TGCGCCAGCAGCACGATAGCGGGAGACACCGGGGAGCTGTTTTTT. The gene calls are TRBV5-1 and TRBJ2-2; 9 bases are a match to TRBD2. The length of the CDR3 is 15 residues. Germline CDR1 is SGHRS and CDR2 is YFSETQ. V shed 4 bases, J shed 3 bases, and the junction held 4 bases outside the gene matches.

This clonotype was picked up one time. The CDR3 coding sequence is TGTGCCACCAAGGCAGGGACAGCCTACGAGCAGTACTTC. Translating it yields CATKAGTAYEQYF. The V gene is TRBV7-2, the J gene TRBJ2-7; 7 positions agree with TRBD1. From germline, CDR1 is SGHTA and CDR2 FQGNSA. CDR3 length: 13 amino acids. V gave up 10 bases and J gave up 2 bases; unmatched junction bases: 8.

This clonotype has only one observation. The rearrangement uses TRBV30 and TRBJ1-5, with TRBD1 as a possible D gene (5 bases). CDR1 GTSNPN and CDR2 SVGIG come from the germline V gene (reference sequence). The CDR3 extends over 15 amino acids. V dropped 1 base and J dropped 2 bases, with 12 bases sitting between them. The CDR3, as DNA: TGTGCCTGGAGTGAACCTCGACAGCGCAATCAGCCCCAGCATTTT. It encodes CAWSEPRQRNQPQHF.

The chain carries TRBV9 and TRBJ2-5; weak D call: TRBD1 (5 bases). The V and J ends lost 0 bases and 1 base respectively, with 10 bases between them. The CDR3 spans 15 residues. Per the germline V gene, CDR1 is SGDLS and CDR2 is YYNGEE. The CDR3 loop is CASSVAGLPQETQYF. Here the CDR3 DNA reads TGTGCCAGCAGCGTAGCAGGGCTACCCCAAGAGACCCAGTACTTC.

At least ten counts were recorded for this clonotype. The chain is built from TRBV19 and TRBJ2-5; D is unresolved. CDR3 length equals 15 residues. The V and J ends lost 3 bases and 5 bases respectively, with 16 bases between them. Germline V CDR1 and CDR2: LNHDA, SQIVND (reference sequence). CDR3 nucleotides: TGTGCCAGTAGTATTGGTCAACACCCCGGGGAGACCCAGTACTTC. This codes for CASSIGQHPGETQYF.

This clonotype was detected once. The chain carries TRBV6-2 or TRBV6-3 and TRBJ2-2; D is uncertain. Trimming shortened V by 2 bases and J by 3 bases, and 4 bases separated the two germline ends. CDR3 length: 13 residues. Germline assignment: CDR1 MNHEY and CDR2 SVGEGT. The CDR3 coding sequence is TGTGCCAGCAGTTACCTCCACACCGGGGAGCTGTTTTTT. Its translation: CASSYLHTGELFF.

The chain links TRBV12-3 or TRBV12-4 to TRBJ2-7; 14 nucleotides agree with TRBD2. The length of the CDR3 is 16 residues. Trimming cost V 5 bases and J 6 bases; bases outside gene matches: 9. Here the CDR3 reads CASSPRTSGRKSEQYF. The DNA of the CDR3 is TGTGCCAGCAGTCCCAGGACTAGCGGGAGGAAGTCCGAGCAGTACTTC.

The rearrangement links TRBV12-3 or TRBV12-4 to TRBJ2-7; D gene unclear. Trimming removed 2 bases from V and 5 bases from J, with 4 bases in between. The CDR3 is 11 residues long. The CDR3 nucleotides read TGTGCCAGCAGTTTAATAAACGAGCAGTACTTC. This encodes CASSLINEQYF.

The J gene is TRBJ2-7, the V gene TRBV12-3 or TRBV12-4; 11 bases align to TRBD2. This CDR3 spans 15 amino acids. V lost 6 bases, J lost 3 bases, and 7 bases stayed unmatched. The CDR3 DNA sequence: TGTGCCAGCAGGATGACTAGCGGGACCTACTACGAGCAGTACTTC. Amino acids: CASRMTSGTYYEQYF.

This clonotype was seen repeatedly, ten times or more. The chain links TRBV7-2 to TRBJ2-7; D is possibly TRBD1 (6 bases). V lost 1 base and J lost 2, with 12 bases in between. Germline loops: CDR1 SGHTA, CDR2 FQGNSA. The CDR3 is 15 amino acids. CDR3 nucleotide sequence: TGTGCCAGCAGCTTAGGGCAGGGGCAGGCCTACGAGCAGTACTTC. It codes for CASSLGQGQAYEQYF.

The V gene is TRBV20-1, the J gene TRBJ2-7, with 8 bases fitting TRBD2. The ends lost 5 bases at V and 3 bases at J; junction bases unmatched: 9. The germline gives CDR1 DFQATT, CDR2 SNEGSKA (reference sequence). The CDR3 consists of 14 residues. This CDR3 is CSAGGPGGVYEQYF. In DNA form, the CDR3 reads TGCAGTGCTGGCGGGCCGGGAGGGGTCTACGAGCAGTACTTC.

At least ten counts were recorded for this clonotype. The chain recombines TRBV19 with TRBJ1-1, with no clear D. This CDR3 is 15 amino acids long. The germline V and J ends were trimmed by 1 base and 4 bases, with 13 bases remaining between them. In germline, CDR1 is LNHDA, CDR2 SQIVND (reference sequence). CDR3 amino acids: CASSIGKGWGTEAFF. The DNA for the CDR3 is TGTGCCAGTAGTATAGGGAAGGGATGGGGCACTGAAGCTTTCTTT. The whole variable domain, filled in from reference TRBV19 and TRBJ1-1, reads DGGITQSPKYLFRKEGQNVTLSCEQNLNHDAMYWYRQDPGQGLRLIYYSQIVNDFQKGDIAEGYSVSREKKESFPLTVTSAQKNPTAFYLCASSIGKGWGTEAFFGQGTRLTVV.

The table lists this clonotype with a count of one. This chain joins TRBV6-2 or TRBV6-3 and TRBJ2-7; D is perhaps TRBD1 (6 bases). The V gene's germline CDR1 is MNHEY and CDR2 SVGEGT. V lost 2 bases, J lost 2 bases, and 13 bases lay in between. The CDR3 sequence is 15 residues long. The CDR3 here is CASSYSGGLTYEQYF. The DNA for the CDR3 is TGTGCCAGCAGTTACAGTGGGGGCCTCACCTACGAGCAGTACTTC.

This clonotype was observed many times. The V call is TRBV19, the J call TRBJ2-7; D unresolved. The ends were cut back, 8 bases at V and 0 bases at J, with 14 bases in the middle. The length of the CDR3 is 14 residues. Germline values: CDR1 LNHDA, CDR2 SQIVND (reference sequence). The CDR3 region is CASRTTESSYEQYF. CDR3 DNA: TGTGCCAGTCGGACGACGGAGAGCTCCTACGAGCAGTACTTC.

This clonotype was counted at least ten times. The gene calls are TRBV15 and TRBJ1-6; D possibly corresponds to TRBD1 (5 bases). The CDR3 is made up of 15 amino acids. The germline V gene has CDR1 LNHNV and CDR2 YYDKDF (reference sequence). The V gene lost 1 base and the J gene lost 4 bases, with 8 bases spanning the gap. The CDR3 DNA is TGTGCCACCAGCAGAGTAGGGGATTATAATTCACCCCTCCACTTT. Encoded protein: CATSRVGDYNSPLHF.

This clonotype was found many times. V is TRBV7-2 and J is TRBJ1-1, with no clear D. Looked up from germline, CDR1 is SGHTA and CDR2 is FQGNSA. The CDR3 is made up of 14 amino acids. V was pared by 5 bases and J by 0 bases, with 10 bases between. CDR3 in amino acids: CASSPTSMNTEAFF. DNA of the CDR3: TGTGCCAGCAGCCCAACATCGATGAACACTGAAGCTTTCTTT.